Sequencing of this TCR beta chain was carried out in a study of T cells in Graves' hyperthyroidism and ophthalmopathy. The hyperthyroidism was newly diagnosed and had lasted under 2 months; the patients were aged 18 to 65. A 10 ml volume of fresh peripheral blood provided the PBMCs. TCR beta CDR3 regions were amplified from RNA. HTBI primers were the set used in a first-round RT-PCR of the TCR CDR3. Using its own MiXCR run on the multiplex PCR reads, TCRdb lists one record per CDR3 protein. The table lists fewer than 650,000 distinct CDR3 sequences, around 13% of them singletons. The germline V gene has CDR1 DFQATT and CDR2 SNEGSKA (reference sequence). V was cut by 3 bases and J by 13 bases, with 28 bases left in between. The CDR3 covers 16 residues. Of note for this clonotype: Its antigen is undetermined.

General study findings and limits: Within blood appeared most thyroid clonotypes that had expanded above 0.001.

V and J are TRBV20-1 and TRBJ2-1, with D possibly TRBD2 on 7 matching bases. Sequencing was carried out using blood. This clonotype was sampled from a woman under 40 with Graves' hyperthyroidism that later progressed to Graves' ophthalmopathy. Written as DNA, the CDR3 is TGCAGTGCTAGGTCCCCCCTAGCGGCAGAGGGGGAGGGACAGTTCTTC. Translating it yields CSARSPLAAEGEGQFF.